The 32 T cell receptor beta chains below come from one sample, sequenced in a study of cytomegalovirus exposure and HLA in healthy donors. Amplification used 60 Vbeta primers and 13 Jbeta primers. The repertoire was sequenced with immunoSEQ multiplex PCR; TCRdb's copy has only in-frame clones and lacks some. The data show 150,000 to 200,000 clones, under 70% seen once. Material for sequencing was PBMCs. Every receptor here comes from a man aged 25-45 years in good health and CMV-seropositive.

The gene calls are TRBV28 and TRBJ2-7; the match to TRBD1 covers 8 bases. J gave up 3 bases and V 7 bases, and 14 bases lay outside the gene matches. This CDR3 has 16 amino acids. From germline, CDR1 is MDHEN and CDR2 SYDVKM. CDR3 sequence: CASISPGATGDYEQYF. Written as DNA, the CDR3 is TGTGCCAGCATCTCTCCGGGGGCGACAGGGGACTACGAGCAGTACTTC.

The gene calls are TRBV18 and TRBJ2-7; the D gene is possibly TRBD1 (5 bases). CDR3 length: 13 amino acids. CDR1 is KGHSH, CDR2 LQKENI, per germline. V lost 4 bases and J 0 bases, leaving 7 bases between the germline ends. CDR3 bases: TGTGCCAGCTCACTGACAGACTCCTACGAGCAGTACTTC. Its protein is CASSLTDSYEQYF.

The chain employs TRBV19 and TRBJ1-1; perhaps TRBD1 as D (5 bases). V shed 5 bases and J shed 4 bases, with 17 bases lying between them. The length of the CDR3 is 15 residues. The germline CDR1 and CDR2 sequences are LNHDA and SQIVND (reference sequence). CDR3 bases: TGTGCCAGTAGTTTAGGGACCGGGGTTGCCACTGAAGCTTTCTTT. As protein: CASSLGTGVATEAFF.

The chain couples TRBV10-2 to TRBJ2-1; no reliable D call. CDR1 WSHSY and CDR2 SAAADI come from the germline V gene. The V and J ends lost 6 bases and 6 bases respectively, with 15 bases between them. CDR3 length equals 14 residues. The DNA of the CDR3 is TGCGCCAGCAGAGTTCCCAATTCCGGCAATGAGCAGTTCTTC. Residues: CASRVPNSGNEQFF.

V gene TRBV5-1 combines with J gene TRBJ1-6, with 7 bases aligning to TRBD1. Germline V gene sequence: CDR1 SGHRS, CDR2 YFSETQ. After removal of 5 bases from V and 5 bases from J, the junction contained 7 bases not matched to a gene. The CDR3 has 15 amino acids. The CDR3 DNA reads as TGCGCCAGCAGGGAGCCGGGACAGAATAATTCACCCCTCCACTTT. This codes for CASREPGQNNSPLHF.

V usage is TRBV5-6 and J usage is TRBJ1-1, with D hard to call. Germline V gene sequence: CDR1 SGHDT, CDR2 YYEEEE. V was shortened by 2 bases and J by 1 base, with 9 bases between the two germline ends. This CDR3 region has 14 residues. CDR3 region: CASSFSGKNTEAFF. DNA of the CDR3: TGTGCCAGCAGCTTCTCGGGGAAGAACACTGAAGCTTTCTTT.

DNA for the CDR3: TGCAGTGCTCCCCGGAATGAAAAACTGTTTTTT. Amino acid sequence: CSAPRNEKLFF. The rearrangement uses TRBV20-1 and TRBJ1-4; D call uncertain. CDR1 and CDR2 (germline): DFQATT, SNEGSKA (reference sequence). This CDR3 is built from 11 residues. Between the trimmed V and J ends, which lost 5 bases and 5 bases, there was a span of 6 bases.

This rearrangement joins TRBV28 to TRBJ2-2; D is ambiguous. Per germline, CDR1 MDHEN and CDR2 SYDVKM. The germline V and J ends were trimmed by 9 bases and 6 bases, with 5 bases remaining between them. The CDR3 sequence is 10 residues long. DNA of the CDR3: TGTGCCAGTCGGGCCGGGGAGCTGTTTTTT. Its translation is CASRAGELFF.

The rearrangement joins TRBV27 to TRBJ2-5; D not resolved. The DNA end lines up better with TRBJ2-7; the J call may be wrong. CDR3 size: 11 residues. Germline values: CDR1 MNHEY, CDR2 SMNVEV (reference sequence). The CDR3 is CASSSNYEQYF. As DNA, the CDR3 is TGTGCCAGCAGTTCCAACTACGAGCAGTACTTC.

The chain recombines TRBV4-1 with TRBJ1-2; D gene uncertain. Deletions cut 4 bases from V and 8 bases from J, with 11 bases between. Germline V lookup: CDR1 MGHRA, CDR2 YSYEKL. This CDR3 region has 12 residues. CDR3 sequence (DNA): TGCGCCAGCAGCCTTCCTGGGCAAGGCTACACCTTC. As protein: CASSLPGQGYTF.

V is TRBV18 and J is TRBJ1-1; a weak D match, TRBD1 (5 bases). CDR3 length: 13 residues. Germline V CDR1 and CDR2: KGHSH, LQKENI. Trimming left V 9 bases short and J 0 bases short, with 11 bases between. The CDR3 loop is CASSPRVNTEAFF. DNA of the CDR3: TGTGCCAGTTCTCCCAGGGTGAACACTGAAGCTTTCTTT.

In nucleotides, the CDR3 is TGCGCCAGCAGCGTGGACATCTACGAGCAGTACTTC. As protein: CASSVDIYEQYF. V usage is TRBV5-1 and J usage is TRBJ2-7, with D possibly being TRBD1 (5 bases). Germline CDR1 SGHRS, CDR2 YFSETQ. The CDR3 runs 12 residues. V was pared by 4 bases and J by 3 bases, with 8 bases between.

The chain joins TRBV4-1 to TRBJ1-2; 7 nucleotides align to TRBD1. V lost 4 bases to trimming and J lost 4 bases; unmatched junction nucleotides: 12. The germline gives CDR1 MGHRA, CDR2 YSYEKL. This CDR3 has 16 residues. CDR3 residues: CASSPSGGLGFYGYTF. In DNA, the CDR3 is TGCGCCAGCAGCCCTTCAGGGGGGCTCGGTTTCTATGGCTACACCTTC.

There are a few counts of this clone. The CDR3: CASAEQGSEQYF. The CDR3 DNA reads as TGTGCCAGCGCGGAACAGGGGAGCGAGCAGTACTTC. The rearrangement uses TRBV18 and TRBJ2-5, with TRBD1 matching over 7 bases. The closer fit of TRBJ2-7 to the DNA end suggests the J call may be wrong. Germline loops: CDR1 KGHSH, CDR2 LQKENI. The CDR3 is 12 amino acids.

The chain carries TRBV7-6 and TRBJ2-5; 8 nucleotides match TRBD1. This CDR3 has 15 residues. V shed 4 bases and J 3 bases; nucleotides not matched to a gene: 7. Germline V lookup: CDR1 SGHVS, CDR2 FNYEAQ. The CDR3 DNA is TGTGCCAGCAGCTCCGACCGGACAGGGAAAGAGACCCAGTACTTC. The encoded protein is CASSSDRTGKETQYF.

With respect to this clone: One end of the junction is discordant with germline, which a read error may explain. The CDR3 reads CASSSSLAGEADTQYF. The CDR3 nucleotides read TGTGCTAGCAGCTCATCCCTAGCGGGAGAGGCAGATACGCAGTATTTT. The rearrangement links TRBV7-7 to TRBJ2-3, with 10 positions matching TRBD2. Germline-derived CDR1 and CDR2 are SSHAT and FNYEAQ (reference sequence). The CDR3 sequence is 16 residues long.

V gene TRBV5-1 combines with J gene TRBJ2-1; 14 positions agree with TRBD2. The CDR3 is 16 amino acids. Germline V lookup: CDR1 SGHRS, CDR2 YFSETQ. V lost 5 bases, J lost 7 bases, and 8 bases stayed unmatched. The CDR3: CASRRGLAGGLNEQFF. The CDR3 bases are TGCGCCAGCAGGAGAGGACTAGCGGGAGGTCTAAATGAGCAGTTCTTC.

This clone was picked up one time. This rearrangement joins TRBV19 to TRBJ2-1, with 7 bases matching TRBD2. The V gene's germline CDR1 is LNHDA and CDR2 SQIVND (reference sequence). J was trimmed by 6 bases and V by 6 bases; bases with no gene match: 11. This CDR3 has 15 residues. Here the CDR3 reads CASSMVGGPGNEQFF. The CDR3 DNA reads TGTGCCAGTAGCATGGTGGGAGGGCCGGGCAATGAGCAGTTCTTC.

The chain carries TRBV5-6 and TRBJ2-1; the match to TRBD2 covers 12 bases. CDR3 size: 15 residues. With 0 bases clipped from V and 8 bases from J, the junction kept 3 bases outside the gene matches. The germline V gene encodes CDR1 SGHDT and CDR2 YYEEEE. CDR3 amino acids: CASSLELAGGYEQFF. DNA for the CDR3: TGTGCCAGCAGCTTGGAACTAGCGGGAGGATATGAGCAGTTCTTC.

The chain is built from TRBV27 and TRBJ2-3, with a possible D match to TRBD2 (5 bases). CDR3 length: 14 residues. Per the germline V gene, CDR1 is MNHEY and CDR2 is SMNVEV (reference sequence). V lost 3 bases to trimming and J lost 0 bases, with 7 bases between them. The CDR3 DNA is TGTGCCAGCAGTTTTAGCGTTAGCACAGATACGCAGTATTTT. This codes for CASSFSVSTDTQYF.

This clone was counted between two and nine times. The rearrangement uses TRBV4-1 and TRBJ2-6, with a weak D call TRBD1 (6 bases). The CDR3 covers 15 residues. V was cut by 1 base and J by 2 bases, with 6 bases left in between. Germline lookup yields CDR1 MGHRA and CDR2 YSYEKL. In nucleotides, the CDR3 is TGCGCCAGCAGCCAAGGGGGGCCTGGGGCCAACGTCCTGACTTTC. The encoded protein is CASSQGGPGANVLTF.

The CDR3 protein is CASGTGPFEAFF. DNA for the CDR3: TGTGCCAGCGGAACAGGGCCCTTTGAAGCTTTCTTT. The chain joins TRBV6-6 to TRBJ1-1; tentative D call: TRBD1 (6 bases). This CDR3 is built from 12 residues. The germline V and J ends were trimmed by 8 bases and 7 bases, with 14 bases remaining between them. Germline values: CDR1 MNHNY, CDR2 SVGAGI (reference sequence).

This clone was detected only a few times. The V gene is TRBV5-1, the J gene TRBJ2-1, with 9 nucleotides matching TRBD2. The J segment lost 3 bases and the V segment lost 2 bases, leaving 6 bases of the junction unmatched. CDR1 is SGHRS, CDR2 YFSETQ, per germline. The CDR3 has 16 residues. In DNA, the CDR3 is TGCGCCAGCAGCTTTCAGCTAGCGGGATTCTACAATGAGCAGTTCTTC. Protein product: CASSFQLAGFYNEQFF.

This chain joins TRBV6-5 and TRBJ2-5; D is possibly TRBD2 (5 bases). Germline loops: CDR1 MNHEY, CDR2 SVGAGI. The CDR3 runs 14 residues. The germline V and J ends were trimmed by 4 bases and 4 bases, with 13 bases remaining between them. In DNA, the CDR3 is TGTGCCAGCAGTTTCCGGACTTCGCTAGAGACCCAGTACTTC. This translates into CASSFRTSLETQYF.

This chain links TRBV10-2 with TRBJ2-3; 9 bases fit TRBD2. CDR3 size: 15 residues. J gave up 5 bases and V 6 bases, and 9 bases lay outside the gene matches. The germline V gene has CDR1 WSHSY and CDR2 SAAADI. The CDR3 region is CASRRIAGVGDTQYF. In nucleotides, the CDR3 is TGCGCCAGCAGGAGGATAGCGGGAGTGGGAGATACGCAGTATTTT.

V and J are TRBV6-6 and TRBJ2-2; 7 bases map to TRBD1. The CDR3 has 16 amino acids. The V gene end was trimmed by 6 bases and the J gene end by 0 bases; junction bases not matched to a gene: 7. The V gene's germline CDR1 is MNHNY and CDR2 SVGAGI (reference sequence). As DNA, the CDR3 is TGTGCCAGCAGCTCCTTGGGGACAGCGAACACCGGGGAGCTGTTTTTT. Protein product: CASSSLGTANTGELFF.

The rearrangement joins TRBV20-1 to TRBJ1-2; no reliable D call. Germline V gene data show CDR1 as DFQATT and CDR2 as SNEGSKA (reference sequence). V lost 0 bases to trimming and J lost 7 bases, with 6 bases between them. The CDR3 loop spans 11 amino acids. CDR3 bases: TGCAGTGCTAGAGATAATAGTGGCTACACCTTC. Protein: CSARDNSGYTF.

CDR3 protein: CASSTGGGDTQYF. The CDR3 coding sequence is TGTGCCAGCAGTACAGGGGGTGGAGATACGCAGTATTTT. The rearrangement uses TRBV5-4 and TRBJ2-3; 8 bases map to TRBD1. V lost 5 bases and J lost 5; bases outside the gene matches: 4. Germline values: CDR1 SGHNT, CDR2 YYREEE (reference sequence). The CDR3 totals 13 residues.

This chain connects TRBV6-5 to TRBJ2-5; the D is unclear. Near its end, the DNA agrees better with TRBJ2-7, so the J call may be wrong. This CDR3 is built from 13 residues. Germline loops: CDR1 MNHEY, CDR2 SVGAGI. The CDR3 region is CASSYSRSHEQYF. CDR3 DNA sequence: TGTGCCAGCAGTTACTCGAGAAGTCACGAGCAGTACTTC.

On this clone itself: Other nucleotide sequences in the sample specify the same CDR3. The V and J genes are TRBV28 and TRBJ2-3; D gene unclear. In germline, CDR1 is MDHEN, CDR2 SYDVKM. The CDR3 runs 11 residues. The V gene lost 5 bases and the J gene lost 4 bases, with 4 bases spanning the gap. Here the CDR3 reads CASSRSDTQYF. The CDR3 DNA reads TGTGCCAGCAGTCGGTCAGATACGCAGTATTTT.

DNA for the CDR3: TGTGCCAGCAGCTCGTCAGGGGCCGGGGAGCTGTTTTTT. This gives the protein CASSSSGAGELFF. This chain connects TRBV7-3 to TRBJ2-2; TRBD1 might be the D (6 bases). V was trimmed by 4 bases and J by 6 bases, leaving 9 bases between them. The CDR3 length is 13 residues. The germline V gene encodes CDR1 SGHTA and CDR2 FQGTGA. Variable domain in full (rest from reference TRBV7-3 and TRBJ2-2): GAGVSQTPSNKVTEKGKYVELRCDPISGHTALYWYRQSLGQGPEFLIYFQGTGAADDSGLPNDRFFAVRPEGSVSTLKIQRTERGDSAVYLCASSSSGAGELFFGEGSRLTVL.

This rearrangement joins TRBV7-2 to TRBJ1-2, with D perhaps matching TRBD1 (5 bases). Germline V gene lookup returns CDR1 SGHTA and CDR2 FQGNSA. Trimming pared 1 base from V and 2 bases from J, leaving 11 bases between. The length of the CDR3 is 15 residues. CDR3 in amino acids: CASSLVRGLNYGYTF. CDR3 DNA: TGTGCCAGCAGCTTAGTTCGGGGACTAAACTATGGCTACACCTTC.